This TCR beta chain appears in the sequencing data of a study of T cell changes during pregnancy in multiple sclerosis. Clones were read by immunoSEQ multiplex PCR, and TCRdb kept only the in-frame ones, dropping some. Of about 61,000 clones detected, about nine tenths appear once; the ten largest clones hold 0.8% to 0.9%. The germline V gene encodes CDR1 SGHDT and CDR2 YYEEEE. The CDR3 runs to 16 residues. The J segment lost 5 bases and the V segment lost 1 base, leaving 7 bases of the junction unmatched. This sequence originates from a female donor in good health, enrolled as a control in a pregnancy study. The sequencing used peripheral blood, collected in the first trimester of pregnancy. The chain has TRBV5-6 and TRBJ2-5; 11 bases are shared with TRBD2. CDR3 coding DNA: TGTGCCAGCAGCTTGTTTCTAGCGGGGGGTAAGGAGACCCAGTACTTC. Translating gives CASSLFLAGGKETQYF.